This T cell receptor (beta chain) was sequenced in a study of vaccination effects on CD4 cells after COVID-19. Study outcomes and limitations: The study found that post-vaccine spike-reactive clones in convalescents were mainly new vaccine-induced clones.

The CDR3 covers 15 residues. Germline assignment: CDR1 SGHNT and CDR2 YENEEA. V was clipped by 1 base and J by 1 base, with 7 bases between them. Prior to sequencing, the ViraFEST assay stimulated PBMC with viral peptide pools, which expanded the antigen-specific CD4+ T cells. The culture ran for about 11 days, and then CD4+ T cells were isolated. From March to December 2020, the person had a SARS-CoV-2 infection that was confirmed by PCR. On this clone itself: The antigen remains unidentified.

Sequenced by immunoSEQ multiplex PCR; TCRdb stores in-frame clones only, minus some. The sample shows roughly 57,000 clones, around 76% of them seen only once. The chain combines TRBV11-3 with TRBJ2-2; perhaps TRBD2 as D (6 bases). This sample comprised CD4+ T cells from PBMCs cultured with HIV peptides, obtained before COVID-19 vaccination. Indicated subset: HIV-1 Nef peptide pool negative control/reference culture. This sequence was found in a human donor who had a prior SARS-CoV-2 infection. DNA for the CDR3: TGTGCCAGCAGCTTAGCTAGCGAGAACACCGGGGAGCTGTTTTTT. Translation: CASSLASENTGELFF.